The 5 T cell receptor beta chains in this list originate from one sample, sequenced in a study of cytotoxic CD8 clonotypes in ibrutinib-treated CLL. This table comes from immunoSEQ multiplex PCR, and its TCRdb copy is limited to in-frame clones, with some not included. The sample carries 200,000 to 250,000 clones, roughly 65% recorded once. Sequencing used PBMCs, obtained after 12 months of ibrutinib treatment. These receptor sequences come from a human donor with chronic lymphocytic leukemia.

This chain uses TRBV29-1 with TRBJ2-5; D uncertain. CDR1 and CDR2 from the germline V gene are SQVTM and ANQGSEA. The V and J ends lost 5 bases and 5 bases respectively, with 12 bases between them. This CDR3 spans 12 amino acids. CDR3 sequence (DNA): TGCAGCGTTTTTCCGGGCGGTGAGACCCAGTACTTC. Translating gives CSVFPGGETQYF. Supplemented by reference TRBV29-1 and TRBJ2-5, the full variable domain reads SAVISQKPSRDICQRGTSLTIQCQVDSQVTMMFWYRQQPGQSLTLIATANQGSEATYESGFVIDKFPISRPNLTFSTLTVSNMSPEDSSIYLCSVFPGGETQYFGPGTRLLVL.

This clone occurred a few times. J is TRBJ1-5 and V is TRBV6-1; perhaps TRBD1 as D (6 bases). V gave up 2 bases and J gave up 4 bases, with 12 bases separating them. Germline lookup yields CDR1 MNHNS and CDR2 SASEGT. The CDR3 consists of 15 residues. The CDR3 DNA follows: TGTGCCAGCAGTGAACAGGGGATGGGGAATCAGCCCCAGCATTTT. This translates into CASSEQGMGNQPQHF.

The chain uses TRBV6-5 and TRBJ2-1, with 11 nucleotides matching TRBD1. V trimming: 4 bases; J trimming: 10 bases; junction bases outside the gene matches: 6. The CDR3 extends over 14 amino acids. Germline loops: CDR1 MNHEY, CDR2 SVGAGI. CDR3 bases: TGTGCCAGCAGTTCCGGACAGGGGGCGCGGGAGCAGTTCTTC. As protein: CASSSGQGAREQFF.

The chain combines TRBV5-6 with TRBJ2-3, with a weak D call TRBD2 (6 bases). CDR3 length: 15 amino acids. Germline lookup yields CDR1 SGHDT and CDR2 YYEEEE. The ends were cut back, 1 base at V and 5 bases at J, with 14 bases in the middle. The CDR3 region has the DNA TGTGCCAGCAGCTTGACGGGACTTCAGGGAGATACGCAGTATTTT. Protein sequence: CASSLTGLQGDTQYF.

The rearrangement links TRBV4-2 to TRBJ2-7; 9 bases map to TRBD2. Losses at the gene ends were 3 bases for V and 2 bases for J; bases not matched to a gene: 8. CDR1 and CDR2 from the germline V gene are LGHNA and YNFKEQ. This CDR3 comprises 16 residues. In nucleotides, the CDR3 is TGTGCCAGCAGCCACGTACAGGCTAGCGGGACCTACGAGCAGTACTTC. Amino acids: CASSHVQASGTYEQYF.